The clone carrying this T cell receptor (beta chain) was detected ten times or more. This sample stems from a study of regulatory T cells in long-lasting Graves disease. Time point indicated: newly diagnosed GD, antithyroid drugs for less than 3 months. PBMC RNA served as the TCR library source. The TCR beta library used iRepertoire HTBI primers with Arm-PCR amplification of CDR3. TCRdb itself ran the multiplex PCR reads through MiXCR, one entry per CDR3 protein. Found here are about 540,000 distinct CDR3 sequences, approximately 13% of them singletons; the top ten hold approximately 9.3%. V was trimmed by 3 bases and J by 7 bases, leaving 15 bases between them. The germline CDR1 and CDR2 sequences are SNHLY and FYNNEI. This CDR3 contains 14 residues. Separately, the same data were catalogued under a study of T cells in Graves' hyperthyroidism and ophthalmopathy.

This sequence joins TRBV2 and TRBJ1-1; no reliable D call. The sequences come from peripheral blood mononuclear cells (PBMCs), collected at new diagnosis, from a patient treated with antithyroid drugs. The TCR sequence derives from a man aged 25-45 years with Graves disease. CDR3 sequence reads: CASSEAADVLEAFF. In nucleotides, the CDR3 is TGTGCCAGCAGTGAGGCAGCTGATGTACTTGAAGCTTTCTTT.